This T cell receptor beta chain came from a study of blood T cell repertoires in COVID-19. For the study at large: The study drew acute and convalescent COVID-19 samples from the United States, Italy and Spain.

Germline values: CDR1 SGHTA, CDR2 FQGNSA. The CDR3 consists of 15 residues. V dropped 6 bases and J dropped 0 bases, with 12 bases sitting between them. Assignment of participants to cohorts was predicated upon participant-reported clinical history. The protocol was immunoSEQ multiplex PCR, while the TCRdb copy is restricted to in-frame clones and leaves out a portion. The data hold some 250,000 clones, with around 89% observed a single time. The rearrangement joins TRBV7-2 to TRBJ1-3; D is ambiguous. Specimen: PBMCs or T cells enriched from blood (not recorded which). The clonotype comes from a man aged 40-55 years who had recovered from COVID-19. The CDR3 DNA sequence: TGTGCCAGCAGGGAGGCACAGAACTCTGGAAACACCATATATTTT. It specifies CASREAQNSGNTIYF.